Each of the 31 T cell receptor beta chains below was sequenced from the same sample in a study of T cell responses to AZD1222 COVID-19 vaccine. This table comes from immunoSEQ multiplex PCR, and its TCRdb copy is limited to in-frame clones, with some not included. The table lists 150,000 to 200,000 clones, around 92% of them singletons, with approximately 1.2% in the top ten. The sample in question was peripheral blood, obtained 28 days after the second AZD1222 dose. Every receptor here comes from an adult who received the AZD1222 COVID-19 vaccine.

This sequence joins TRBV23-1 and TRBJ1-5; tentatively, D is TRBD1 (5 bases). TRBV23-1 is an open reading frame whose function is uncertain. The CDR3 runs to 16 residues. Trimming stripped 7 bases from V and 0 bases from J, with 16 bases between. The DNA of the CDR3 is TGCGCCAGCACCCAACCGGGGGGGTATAGCAATCAGCCCCAGCATTTT. Its translation: CASTQPGGYSNQPQHF.

This chain joins TRBV6-5 and TRBJ2-2, with D tentatively TRBD1 or TRBD2 (5 bases each). V was shortened by 0 bases and J by 6 bases, with 8 bases between the two germline ends. Per germline, CDR1 MNHEY and CDR2 SVGAGI. The length of the CDR3 is 14 residues. CDR3 sequence reads: CASSYSLGAGELFF. CDR3 in DNA: TGTGCCAGCAGTTACTCGTTGGGGGCCGGGGAGCTGTTTTTT.

The chain has TRBV30 and TRBJ1-1; the match to TRBD1 covers 7 bases. Germline CDR1 and CDR2: GTSNPN and SVGIG (reference sequence). This CDR3 spans 14 amino acids. Trimming cost V 0 bases and J 4 bases; bases outside gene matches: 5. CDR3 in DNA: TGTGCCTGGAGTGTAGACAGGGCTGGCACTGAAGCTTTCTTT. Protein: CAWSVDRAGTEAFF.

The chain uses TRBV10-3 and TRBJ2-1; D uncertain. The CDR3 spans 11 residues. Germline-derived CDR1 and CDR2 are ENHRY and SYGVKD. The V gene lost 6 bases and the J gene lost 5 bases, with 5 bases spanning the gap. In nucleotides, the CDR3 is TGTGCCATCAGGACCGACAATGAGCAGTTCTTC. Protein sequence: CAIRTDNEQFF.

CDR3: CASSLAFSEQFF. In DNA, the CDR3 is TGTGCCAGCAGCTTAGCATTTTCTGAGCAGTTCTTC. The gene calls are TRBV11-1 and TRBJ2-1; no firm D call. V was trimmed by 0 bases and J by 9 bases, leaving 6 bases between them. This CDR3 region has 12 residues. Per the germline V gene, CDR1 is SGHAT and CDR2 is FQDESV (reference sequence). The variable domain in full, completed from reference TRBV11-1 and TRBJ2-1, reads EAEVAQSPRYKITEKSQAVAFWCDPISGHATLYWYRQILGQGPELLVQFQDESVVDDSQLPKDRFSAERLKGVDSTLKIQPAELGDSAMYLCASSLAFSEQFFGPGTRLTVL.

J is TRBJ2-7 and V is TRBV28; D tentatively reads TRBD1 or TRBD2 (5 bases each). Germline loops: CDR1 MDHEN, CDR2 SYDVKM. CDR3 length equals 13 residues. Trimming cost V 2 bases and J 5 bases, with 10 bases left between them. The CDR3, as DNA: TGTGCCAGCAGTTTACGGGGCGTCGACGAGCAGTACTTC. Translating gives CASSLRGVDEQYF.

The rearrangement uses TRBV5-6 and TRBJ1-1, with D possibly TRBD1 on 5 matching bases. Germline CDR1 SGHDT, CDR2 YYEEEE. Trimming removed 5 bases at V and 1 base at J, with 12 bases between. The CDR3 is 14 amino acids. The CDR3 here is CASRIRGRNTEAFF. The CDR3 DNA sequence: TGTGCCAGCAGAATAAGGGGAAGGAACACTGAAGCTTTCTTT. Full variable domain (remainder filled in from reference TRBV5-6 and TRBJ1-1): DAGVTQSPTHLIKTRGQQVTLRCSPKSGHDTVSWYQQALGQGPQFIFQYYEEEERQRGNFPDRFSGHQFPNYSSELNVNALLLGDSALYLCASRIRGRNTEAFFGQGTRLTVV.

This chain joins TRBV14 and TRBJ2-3, with unresolved D. The V and J ends lost 0 bases and 8 bases respectively, with 6 bases between them. Germline loops: CDR1 SGHDN, CDR2 FVKESK. This CDR3 is built from 12 residues. DNA for the CDR3: TGTGCCAGCAGCCAAGACGTAGGTACGCAGTATTTT. Translating gives CASSQDVGTQYF.

J is TRBJ2-1 and V is TRBV10-2, with 8 bases fitting TRBD1. V was clipped by 3 bases and J by 3 bases; unmatched bases: 1. Germline V CDR1 and CDR2: WSHSY, SAAADI. This CDR3 region has 14 residues. CDR3 in DNA: TGCGCCAGCAGTGACAGGGGGCACTACAATGAGCAGTTCTTC. Protein: CASSDRGHYNEQFF.

This clone has only one observation. The chain carries TRBV19 and TRBJ1-5; 7 positions agree with TRBD1. Trimming cost V 3 bases and J 0 bases; bases outside gene matches: 8. CDR1 and CDR2 from the germline V gene are LNHDA and SQIVND (reference sequence). This CDR3 comprises 17 residues. The CDR3 DNA reads as TGTGCCAGTAGTATGGGGTCAGGGACAGATAGCAATCAGCCCCAGCATTTT. Its protein product is CASSMGSGTDSNQPQHF.

The rearrangement uses TRBV7-2 and TRBJ2-3, with 8 positions matching TRBD2. The CDR3 loop spans 17 amino acids. J was trimmed by 2 bases and V by 4 bases; bases with no gene match: 11. CDR1 SGHTA and CDR2 FQGNSA come from the germline V gene. The CDR3 spells CASSSWTSNTHTDTQYF. CDR3 nucleotides: TGTGCCAGCAGCTCCTGGACTAGCAATACCCACACAGATACGCAGTATTTT.

The gene calls are TRBV6-2 or TRBV6-3 and TRBJ2-7, with a tentative D call TRBD2 (5 bases). There are 17 residues in the CDR3. Trimming shortened V by 2 bases and J by 2 bases, and 19 bases separated the two germline ends. CDR1 and CDR2 from the germline V gene are MNHEY and SVGEGT. CDR3 sequence reads: CASSYPVLGLEPYEQYF. The CDR3, as DNA: TGTGCCAGCAGTTACCCTGTCTTAGGACTGGAGCCCTACGAGCAGTACTTC.

This chain uses TRBV6-5 with TRBJ1-5; possible D gene TRBD1, 5 bases. With 6 bases removed from V and 3 bases from J, the gap between germline ends came to 9 bases. Per the germline V gene, CDR1 is MNHEY and CDR2 is SVGAGI. The CDR3 spans 13 residues. CDR3 nucleotide sequence: TGTGCCAGCAGCCAGGGTTTCAATCAGCCCCAGCATTTT. Translation gives CASSQGFNQPQHF.

This chain connects TRBV4-1 to TRBJ2-7; tentatively, D is TRBD2 (5 bases). With 0 bases removed from V and 7 bases from J, the gap between germline ends came to 10 bases. The V gene's germline CDR1 is MGHRA and CDR2 YSYEKL. CDR3 size: 13 residues. The CDR3 DNA follows: TGCGCCAGCAGCCAAGACCCCCGGGGAGAGCAGTACTTC. It specifies CASSQDPRGEQYF.

The V and J genes are TRBV7-2 and TRBJ1-2, with TRBD1 matching 7 bases. This CDR3 region has 13 residues. V dropped 3 bases and J dropped 4; count of bases not matched to a gene: 2. Germline CDR1 SGHTA, CDR2 FQGNSA. The DNA for the CDR3 is TGTGCCAGCAGCTTGACAGGGAGCTATGGCTACACCTTC. Its protein product is CASSLTGSYGYTF.

The chain is built from TRBV28 and TRBJ2-3, with D unclear. Deletions cut 7 bases from V and 4 bases from J, with 12 bases between. The germline gives CDR1 MDHEN, CDR2 SYDVKM. There are 13 residues in the CDR3. The CDR3 region has the DNA TGTGCCAGCACCCCCCCGCCCCCAGATACGCAGTATTTT. It specifies CASTPPPPDTQYF.

This chain connects TRBV7-6 to TRBJ2-7, with D perhaps TRBD1 (6 bases). V gave up 1 base and J gave up 2 bases, with 12 bases separating them. The CDR3 loop spans 15 amino acids. CDR1 is SGHVS and CDR2 is FNYEAQ in the germline V gene. The CDR3 coding sequence is TGTGCCAGCAGCTTAGACGTGGGGGCTACCTACGAGCAGTACTTC. This encodes CASSLDVGATYEQYF.

This clone showed up just a few times. V gene TRBV5-1 combines with J gene TRBJ1-5; D is possibly TRBD1 (5 bases). This CDR3 has 20 residues. The V end lost 0 bases, the J end lost 0 bases, and 22 bases lay between the germline ends. CDR1 SGHRS and CDR2 YFSETQ come from the germline V gene. The CDR3 here is CASSLVGRADTRVSNQPQHF. Written as DNA, the CDR3 is TGCGCCAGCAGCTTGGTGGGTAGGGCGGACACCCGGGTTAGCAATCAGCCCCAGCATTTT.

The chain combines TRBV7-2 with TRBJ2-3; 10 bases agree with TRBD2. The CDR3 spans 17 residues. Germline V gene lookup returns CDR1 SGHTA and CDR2 FQGNSA. V trimming: 1 base; J trimming: 7 bases; junction bases outside the gene matches: 11. CDR3 region: CASSLVSLAGDRNTQYF. DNA of the CDR3: TGTGCCAGCAGCTTAGTTTCCCTAGCGGGAGACCGAAATACGCAGTATTTT.

This sequence joins TRBV9 and TRBJ2-2; D uncertain. The length of the CDR3 is 11 residues. The V gene's germline CDR1 is SGDLS and CDR2 YYNGEE. V lost 1 base to trimming and J lost 6 bases, with 1 base between them. CDR3 DNA sequence: TGTGCCAGCAGCGTATCCGGGGAGCTGTTTTTT. Translation: CASSVSGELFF. Complete variable domain (other parts from reference TRBV9 and TRBJ2-2): DSGVTQTPKHLITATGQRVTLRCSPRSGDLSVYWYQQSLDQGLQFLIQYYNGEERAKGNILERFSAQQFPDLHSELNLSSLELGDSALYFCASSVSGELFFGEGSRLTVL.

V usage is TRBV15 and J usage is TRBJ1-3; perhaps TRBD1 as D (6 bases). The CDR3 runs to 16 residues. V was trimmed by 0 bases and J by 4 bases, leaving 13 bases between them. Per germline, CDR1 LNHNV and CDR2 YYDKDF (reference sequence). The CDR3 bases are TGTGCCACCAGCAGAGATCCTGGGGGCGCGGGAAACACCATATATTTT. It is translated as CATSRDPGGAGNTIYF.

The rearrangement links TRBV6-6 to TRBJ2-3, with 10 bases aligning to TRBD2. Losses at the gene ends were 5 bases for V and 6 bases for J; bases not matched to a gene: 5. Germline V gene lookup returns CDR1 MNHNY and CDR2 SVGAGI (reference sequence). This CDR3 has 14 amino acids. The CDR3 bases are TGTGCCAGCAGTCGATCTAGCGGGGGTGATACGCAGTATTTT. Its protein is CASSRSSGGDTQYF.

Points on this clone: The same CDR3 is also encoded by other DNA sequences in this sample. The V call is TRBV19, the J call TRBJ1-1; D not resolved. Between the trimmed V and J ends, which lost 1 base and 0 bases, there was a span of 3 bases. Looked up from germline, CDR1 is LNHDA and CDR2 is SQIVND (reference sequence). This CDR3 has 13 residues. The CDR3 DNA follows: TGTGCCAGTAGTATAGGGATGAACACTGAAGCTTTCTTT. The encoded protein is CASSIGMNTEAFF.

The chain employs TRBV20-1 and TRBJ2-3; D gene ambiguous. With 3 bases removed from V and 3 bases from J, the gap between germline ends came to 10 bases. There are 13 residues in the CDR3. The germline V gene encodes CDR1 DFQATT and CDR2 SNEGSKA (reference sequence). This chain's CDR3 is CSASADATDTQYF. The CDR3, as DNA: TGCAGTGCTAGTGCGGACGCGACAGATACGCAGTATTTT.

This chain uses TRBV4-3 with TRBJ1-1; 7 positions match TRBD1. J gave up 0 bases and V 1 base, and 11 bases lay outside the gene matches. The CDR3 is 18 residues long. Germline assignment: CDR1 LGHNA and CDR2 YSLEER. The CDR3 loop reads CASSQAQTGLSMNTEAFF. The CDR3 DNA is TGCGCCAGCAGCCAAGCTCAGACAGGGCTTTCTATGAACACTGAAGCTTTCTTT.

V usage is TRBV7-8 and J usage is TRBJ1-1, with 7 bases lining up with TRBD1. This CDR3 comprises 15 residues. J lost 0 bases, V lost 5 bases, and 6 bases had no gene match. The germline V gene encodes CDR1 SGHVS and CDR2 FQNEAQ. The CDR3 region is CASSLGQVMNTEAFF. The CDR3 DNA reads TGTGCCAGCAGCCTCGGACAGGTTATGAACACTGAAGCTTTCTTT.

The rearrangement joins TRBV19 to TRBJ1-4; D gene unclear. Trimming removed 5 bases from V and 7 bases from J, with 11 bases in between. The CDR3 loop spans 13 amino acids. The V gene's germline CDR1 is LNHDA and CDR2 SQIVND (reference sequence). Here the CDR3 DNA reads TGTGCCAGTAGTCTCGGCGGTATTGAAAAACTGTTTTTT. Translation: CASSLGGIEKLFF.

This clone was counted a few times. The chain combines TRBV11-2 with TRBJ1-1; D possibly corresponds to TRBD1 (5 bases). The CDR3 loop spans 13 amino acids. The germline gives CDR1 SGHAT, CDR2 FQNNGV. Trimming left V 4 bases short and J 10 bases short, with 16 bases between. The CDR3 sequence is CASSSPATRGAFF. CDR3 DNA: TGTGCCAGCAGCTCACCGGCGACGAGGGGAGCTTTCTTT. The full variable domain, with the rest looked up from reference TRBV11-2 and TRBJ1-1, is EAGVAQSPRYKIIEKRQSVAFWCNPISGHATLYWYQQILGQGPKLLIQFQNNGVVDDSQLPKDRFSAERLKGVDSTLKIQPAKLEDSAVYLCASSSPATRGAFFGQGTRLTVV.

The V gene is TRBV5-8, the J gene TRBJ1-3; D call uncertain. The V gene lost 2 bases and the J gene lost 3 bases, with 12 bases spanning the gap. CDR1 and CDR2 from the germline V gene are SGHTS and YDEGEE. CDR3 length equals 15 residues. CDR3 bases: TGTGCCAGCAGCTTACGTCGATGGGGTGGAAACACCATATATTTT. This sequence encodes CASSLRRWGGNTIYF.

This clone was detected only a few times. Other DNA sequences from this sample encode an identical CDR3 as well. The chain joins TRBV7-2 to TRBJ2-7; D remains unclear. The ends were cut back, 1 base at V and 0 bases at J, with 13 bases in the middle. The CDR3 loop spans 16 amino acids. The germline gives CDR1 SGHTA, CDR2 FQGNSA. The CDR3 bases are TGTGCCAGCAGCTTAGAACGGCGTCTCAGCTCCTACGAGCAGTACTTC. Translation gives CASSLERRLSSYEQYF.

The V call is TRBV7-2, the J call TRBJ2-3; possibly TRBD2 for D (6 bases). The germline V gene encodes CDR1 SGHTA and CDR2 FQGNSA. This CDR3 is 14 amino acids long. Between the trimmed V and J ends, which lost 6 bases and 1 base, there was a span of 11 bases. CDR3 residues: CASRRPGGTDTQYF. As DNA, the CDR3 is TGTGCCAGCAGAAGACCGGGGGGCACAGATACGCAGTATTTT.